This T cell receptor (beta chain) came from a study of regulatory T cells in long-lasting Graves disease. Relying on iRepertoire HTBI primers and Arm-PCR of CDR3 regions, the team built TCR beta libraries. In TCRdb, the multiplex PCR reads were re-called with MiXCR into one record per CDR3 protein. The table lists just over 600,000 distinct CDR3 sequences, 15% to 20% of them singletons. This CDR3 region has 14 residues. Germline V gene sequence: CDR1 LNHDA, CDR2 SQIVND (reference sequence). Trimming took 3 bases from V and 4 from J, leaving 12 bases between them. The time point was: newly diagnosed GD, antithyroid drugs for less than 3 months. Making the TCR library involved RNA that had been extracted from PBMCs. This clonotype has only a few counts. These data are also associated with another study on T cells in Graves' hyperthyroidism and ophthalmopathy. As reported in that work: Together with thyroid ultrasound, orbital computed tomography, serum thyroxine and TRAb, clinical symptoms were used for diagnoses. TCR CDR3 regions were first amplified by RT-PCR with HTBI primers.

The sequence came from a woman in her 30s with Graves disease. The sequencing here drew on peripheral blood mononuclear cells (PBMCs), taken at new diagnosis, from a patient treated with antithyroid drugs. The V and J genes are TRBV19 and TRBJ1-2; D remains ambiguous. CDR3 residues: CASSIGEDLYGYTF. The CDR3 DNA reads TGTGCCAGTAGTATTGGGGAAGACCTCTATGGCTACACCTTC.